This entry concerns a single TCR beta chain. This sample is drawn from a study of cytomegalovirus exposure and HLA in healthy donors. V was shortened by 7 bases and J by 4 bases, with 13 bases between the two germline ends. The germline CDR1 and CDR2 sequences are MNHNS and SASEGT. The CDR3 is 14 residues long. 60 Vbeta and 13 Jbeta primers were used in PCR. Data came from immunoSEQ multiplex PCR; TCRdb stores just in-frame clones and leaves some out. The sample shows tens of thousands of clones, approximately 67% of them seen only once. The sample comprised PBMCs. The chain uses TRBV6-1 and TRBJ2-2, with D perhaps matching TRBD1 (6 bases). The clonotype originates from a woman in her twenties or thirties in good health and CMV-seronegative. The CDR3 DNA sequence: TGTGCCAGCATACGGGACACCCTCACCGGGGAGCTGTTTTTT. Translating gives CASIRDTLTGELFF.